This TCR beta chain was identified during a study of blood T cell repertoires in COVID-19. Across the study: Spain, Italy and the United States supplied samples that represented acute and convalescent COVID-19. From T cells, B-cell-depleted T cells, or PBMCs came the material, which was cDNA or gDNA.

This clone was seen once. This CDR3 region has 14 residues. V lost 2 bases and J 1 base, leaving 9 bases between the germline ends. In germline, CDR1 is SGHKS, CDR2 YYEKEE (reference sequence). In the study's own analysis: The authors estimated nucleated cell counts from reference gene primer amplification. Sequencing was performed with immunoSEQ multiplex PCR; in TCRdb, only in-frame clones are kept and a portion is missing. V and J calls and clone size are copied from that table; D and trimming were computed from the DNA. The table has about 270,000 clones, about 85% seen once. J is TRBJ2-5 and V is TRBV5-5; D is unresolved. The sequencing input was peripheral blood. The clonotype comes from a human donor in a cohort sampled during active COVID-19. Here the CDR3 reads CASSFRVLQETQYF. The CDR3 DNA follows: TGTGCCAGCAGCTTCCGGGTCCTCCAAGAGACCCAGTACTTC.